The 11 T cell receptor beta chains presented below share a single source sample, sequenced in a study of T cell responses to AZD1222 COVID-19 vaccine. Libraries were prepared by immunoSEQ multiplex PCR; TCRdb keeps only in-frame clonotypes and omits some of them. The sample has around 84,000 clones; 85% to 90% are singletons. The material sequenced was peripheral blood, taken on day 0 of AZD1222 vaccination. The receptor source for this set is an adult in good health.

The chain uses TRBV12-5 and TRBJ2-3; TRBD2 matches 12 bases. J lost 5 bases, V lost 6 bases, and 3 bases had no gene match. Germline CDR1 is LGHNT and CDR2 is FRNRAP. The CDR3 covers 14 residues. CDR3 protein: CASGTGLAGDTQYF. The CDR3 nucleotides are TGTGCTAGTGGAACGGGACTAGCGGGAGATACGCAGTATTTT.

Here the CDR3 reads CASSPPASDRNEKLFF. DNA for the CDR3: TGTGCCAGCTCACCACCGGCATCGGACAGAAATGAAAAACTGTTTTTT. The J gene is TRBJ1-4, the V gene TRBV18; a weak D match, TRBD1 (6 bases). Germline V gene lookup returns CDR1 KGHSH and CDR2 LQKENI. The CDR3 is 16 residues long. Trimming cost V 0 bases and J 5 bases, with 13 bases left between them.

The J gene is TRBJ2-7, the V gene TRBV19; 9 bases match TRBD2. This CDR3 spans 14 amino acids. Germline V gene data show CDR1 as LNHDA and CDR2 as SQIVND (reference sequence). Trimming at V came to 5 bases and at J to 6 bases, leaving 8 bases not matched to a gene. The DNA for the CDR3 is TGTGCCAGTAGTCCTTGGGAGCGGGAGGTCGAGCAGTACTTC. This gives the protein CASSPWEREVEQYF.

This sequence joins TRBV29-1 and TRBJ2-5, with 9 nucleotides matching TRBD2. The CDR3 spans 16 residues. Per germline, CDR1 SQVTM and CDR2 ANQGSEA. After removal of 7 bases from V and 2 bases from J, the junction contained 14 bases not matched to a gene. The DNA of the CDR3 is TGCAGCGCCCACTTGTCTGGCGGGAGGGGACAAGAGACCCAGTACTTC. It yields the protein CSAHLSGGRGQETQYF.

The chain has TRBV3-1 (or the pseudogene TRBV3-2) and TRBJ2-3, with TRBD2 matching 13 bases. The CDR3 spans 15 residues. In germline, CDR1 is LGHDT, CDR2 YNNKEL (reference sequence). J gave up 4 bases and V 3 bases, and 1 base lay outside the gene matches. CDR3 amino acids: CASSHGLAGADTQYF. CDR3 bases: TGTGCCAGCAGCCACGGACTAGCGGGAGCAGATACGCAGTATTTT.

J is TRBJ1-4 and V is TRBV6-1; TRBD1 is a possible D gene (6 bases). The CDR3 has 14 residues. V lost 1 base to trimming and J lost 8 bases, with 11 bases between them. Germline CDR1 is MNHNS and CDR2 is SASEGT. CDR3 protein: CASSEGGAAEKLFF. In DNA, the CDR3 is TGTGCCAGCAGTGAAGGGGGGGCCGCGGAAAAACTGTTTTTT.

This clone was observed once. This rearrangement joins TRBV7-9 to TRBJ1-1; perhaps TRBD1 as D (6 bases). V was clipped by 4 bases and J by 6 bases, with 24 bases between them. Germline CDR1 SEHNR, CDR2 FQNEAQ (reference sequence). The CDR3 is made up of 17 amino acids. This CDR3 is CASSSPVNRVGIAEAFF. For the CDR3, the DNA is TGTGCCAGCAGCTCTCCTGTAAACAGGGTGGGAATAGCTGAAGCTTTCTTT.

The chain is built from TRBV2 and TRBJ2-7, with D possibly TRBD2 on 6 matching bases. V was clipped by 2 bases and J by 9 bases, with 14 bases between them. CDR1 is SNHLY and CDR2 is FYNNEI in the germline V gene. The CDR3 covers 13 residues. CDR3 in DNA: TGTGCCAGCAGTGAACTCCACGGGGGTGTGCAGTACTTC. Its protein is CASSELHGGVQYF.

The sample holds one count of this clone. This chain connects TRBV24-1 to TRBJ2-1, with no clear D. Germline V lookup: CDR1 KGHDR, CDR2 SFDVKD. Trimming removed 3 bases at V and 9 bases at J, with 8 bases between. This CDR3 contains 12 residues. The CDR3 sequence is CATSDPLSEQFF. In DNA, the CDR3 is TGTGCCACCAGTGATCCCCTTAGTGAGCAGTTCTTC.

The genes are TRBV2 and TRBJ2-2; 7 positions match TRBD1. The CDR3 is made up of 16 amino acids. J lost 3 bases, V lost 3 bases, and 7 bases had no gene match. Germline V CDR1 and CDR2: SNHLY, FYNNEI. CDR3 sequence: CASSDLKGAHTGELFF. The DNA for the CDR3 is TGTGCCAGCAGTGATTTGAAGGGGGCCCACACCGGGGAGCTGTTTTTT.

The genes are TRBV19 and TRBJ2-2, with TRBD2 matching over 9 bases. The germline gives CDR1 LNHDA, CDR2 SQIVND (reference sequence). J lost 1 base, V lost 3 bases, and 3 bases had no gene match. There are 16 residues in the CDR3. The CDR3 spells CASSMGAGGNTGELFF. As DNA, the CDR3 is TGTGCCAGTAGTATGGGAGCGGGAGGGAACACCGGGGAGCTGTTTTTT. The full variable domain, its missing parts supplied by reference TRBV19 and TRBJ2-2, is DGGITQSPKYLFRKEGQNVTLSCEQNLNHDAMYWYRQDPGQGLRLIYYSQIVNDFQKGDIAEGYSVSREKKESFPLTVTSAQKNPTAFYLCASSMGAGGNTGELFFGEGSRLTVL.